This T cell receptor (beta chain) was sequenced for a study of blood T cell repertoires in COVID-19. Study as a whole: Italy, Spain and the United States were the sources of the convalescent and acute COVID-19 samples.

V dropped 6 bases and J dropped 5 bases, with 10 bases sitting between them. This CDR3 spans 13 amino acids. TCRdb keeps only in-frame clones here, not all; method: immunoSEQ multiplex PCR. The sample lists roughly 250,000 clones, around nine tenths seen once, with around 10% in the top ten. Sequencing was done on a sample of peripheral blood. This TCR was sampled from a man aged 40-49 years who had recovered from COVID-19. The rearrangement links TRBV12-3 or TRBV12-4 to TRBJ1-4; a possible D gene is TRBD1 (5 bases). In DNA form, the CDR3 reads TGTGCCAGCAGCACAGGAGTAAATGAAAAACTGTTTTTT. As protein: CASSTGVNEKLFF.